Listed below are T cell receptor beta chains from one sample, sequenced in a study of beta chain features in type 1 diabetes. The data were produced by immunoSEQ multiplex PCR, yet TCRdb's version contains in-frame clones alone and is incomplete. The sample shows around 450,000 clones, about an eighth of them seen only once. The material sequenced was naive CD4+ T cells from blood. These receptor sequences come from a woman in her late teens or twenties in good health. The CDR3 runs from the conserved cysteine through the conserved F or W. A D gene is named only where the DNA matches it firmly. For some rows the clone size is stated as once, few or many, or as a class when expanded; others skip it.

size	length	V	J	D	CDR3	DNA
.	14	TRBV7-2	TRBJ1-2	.	CASSLAGSNYGYTF	TGTGCCAGCAGCTTAGCTGGCTCGAACTATGGCTACACCTTC
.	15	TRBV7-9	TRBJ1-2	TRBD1	CASSLTGSTDYGYTF	TGTGCCAGCAGCTTGACAGGGTCCACCGACTATGGCTACACCTTC
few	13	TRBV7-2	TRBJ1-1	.	CASSKYRETEAFF	TGTGCCAGCAGCAAATACAGGGAAACTGAAGCTTTCTTT
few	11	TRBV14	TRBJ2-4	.	CASSQAGIQYF	TGTGCCAGCAGCCAAGCCGGCATTCAGTACTTC
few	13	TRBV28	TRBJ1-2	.	CASKKGHNYGYTF	TGTGCCAGCAAAAAGGGCCACAACTATGGCTACACCTTC
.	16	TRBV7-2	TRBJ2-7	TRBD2	CASTIGSGGAAYEQYF	TGTGCCAGCACCATAGGGTCGGGAGGTGCGGCCTACGAGCAGTACTTC
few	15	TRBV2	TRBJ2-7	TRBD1	CASSRDSPSSYEQYF	TGTGCCAGCAGCCGGGACAGCCCATCCTCCTACGAGCAGTACTTC
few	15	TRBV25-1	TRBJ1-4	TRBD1	CASSEPRGVNEKLFF	TGTGCCAGCAGTGAACCCAGGGGGGTTAATGAAAAACTGTTTTTT
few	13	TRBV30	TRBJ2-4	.	CAWSVDTGNIQYF	TGTGCCTGGAGTGTTGACACGGGAAACATTCAGTACTTC
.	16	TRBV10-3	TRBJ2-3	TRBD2	CAISFGLAGYKDTQYF	TGTGCCATCAGTTTTGGACTAGCGGGGTACAAAGATACGCAGTATTTT
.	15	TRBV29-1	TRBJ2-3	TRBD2	CSVAGTSGSTDTQYF	TGCAGCGTCGCCGGGACTAGCGGTAGCACAGATACGCAGTATTTT
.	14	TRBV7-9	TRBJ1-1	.	CASSLMDSDTEAFF	TGTGCCAGCAGCCTCATGGACAGCGACACTGAAGCTTTCTTT
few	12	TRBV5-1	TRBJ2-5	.	CASSLVLETQYF	TGCGCCAGCAGCTTGGTTCTGGAGACCCAGTACTTC
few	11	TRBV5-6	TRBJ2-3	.	CASSLSGAQYF	TGTGCCAGCAGCTTGAGTGGCGCGCAGTATTTT
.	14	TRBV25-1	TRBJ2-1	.	CASSSPPGYNEQFF	TGTGCCAGCAGCTCTCCCCCCGGTTACAATGAGCAGTTCTTC
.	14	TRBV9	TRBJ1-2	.	CASSVERGAYGYTF	TGTGCCAGCAGCGTAGAGCGGGGAGCCTATGGCTACACCTTC